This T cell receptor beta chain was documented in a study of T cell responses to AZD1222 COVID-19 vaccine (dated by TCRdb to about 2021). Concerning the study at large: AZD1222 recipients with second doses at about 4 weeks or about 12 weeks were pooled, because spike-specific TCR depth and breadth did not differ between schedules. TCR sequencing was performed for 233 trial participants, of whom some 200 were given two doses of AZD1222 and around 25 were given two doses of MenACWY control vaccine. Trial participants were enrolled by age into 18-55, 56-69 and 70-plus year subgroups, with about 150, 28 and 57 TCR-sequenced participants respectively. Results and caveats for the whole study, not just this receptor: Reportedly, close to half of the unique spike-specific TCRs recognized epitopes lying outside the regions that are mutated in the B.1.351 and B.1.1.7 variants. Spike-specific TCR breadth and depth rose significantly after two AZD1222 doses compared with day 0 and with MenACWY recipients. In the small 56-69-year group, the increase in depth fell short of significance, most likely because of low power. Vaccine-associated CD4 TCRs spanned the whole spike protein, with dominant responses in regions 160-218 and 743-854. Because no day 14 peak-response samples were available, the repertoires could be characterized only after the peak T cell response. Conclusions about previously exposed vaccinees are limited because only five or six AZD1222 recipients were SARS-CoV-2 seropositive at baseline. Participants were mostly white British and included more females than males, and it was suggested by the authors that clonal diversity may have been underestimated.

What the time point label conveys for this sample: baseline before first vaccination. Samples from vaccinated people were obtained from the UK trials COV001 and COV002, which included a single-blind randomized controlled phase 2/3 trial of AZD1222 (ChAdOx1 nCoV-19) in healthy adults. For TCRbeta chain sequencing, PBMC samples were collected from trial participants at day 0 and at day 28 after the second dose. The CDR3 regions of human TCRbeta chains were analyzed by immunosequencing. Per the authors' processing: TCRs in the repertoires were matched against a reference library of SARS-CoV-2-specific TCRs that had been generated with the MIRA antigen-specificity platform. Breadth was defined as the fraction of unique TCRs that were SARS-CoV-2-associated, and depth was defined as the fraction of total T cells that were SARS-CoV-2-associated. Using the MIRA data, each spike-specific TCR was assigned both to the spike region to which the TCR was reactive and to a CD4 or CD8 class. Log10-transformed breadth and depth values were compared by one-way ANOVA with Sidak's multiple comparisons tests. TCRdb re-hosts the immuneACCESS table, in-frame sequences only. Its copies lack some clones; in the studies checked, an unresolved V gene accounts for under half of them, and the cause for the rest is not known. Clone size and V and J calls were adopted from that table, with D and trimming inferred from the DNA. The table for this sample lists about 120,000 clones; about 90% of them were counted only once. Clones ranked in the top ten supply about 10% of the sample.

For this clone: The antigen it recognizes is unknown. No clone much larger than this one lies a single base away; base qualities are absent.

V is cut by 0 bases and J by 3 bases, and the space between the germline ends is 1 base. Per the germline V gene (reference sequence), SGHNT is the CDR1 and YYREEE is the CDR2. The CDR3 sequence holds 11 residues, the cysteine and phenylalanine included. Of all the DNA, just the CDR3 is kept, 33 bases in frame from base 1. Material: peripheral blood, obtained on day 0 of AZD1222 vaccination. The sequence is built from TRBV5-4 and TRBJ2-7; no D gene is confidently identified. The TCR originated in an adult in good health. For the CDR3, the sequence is CASSLGYEQYF. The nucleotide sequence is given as TGTGCCAGCAGCTTGGGCTACGAGCAGTACTTC. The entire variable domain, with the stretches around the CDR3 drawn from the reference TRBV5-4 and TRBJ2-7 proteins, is ETGVTQSPTHLIKTRGQQVTLRCSSQSGHNTVSWYQQALGQGPQFIFQYYREEENGRGNFPPRFSGLQFPNYSSELNVNALELDDSALYLCASSLGYEQYFGPGTRLTVT.